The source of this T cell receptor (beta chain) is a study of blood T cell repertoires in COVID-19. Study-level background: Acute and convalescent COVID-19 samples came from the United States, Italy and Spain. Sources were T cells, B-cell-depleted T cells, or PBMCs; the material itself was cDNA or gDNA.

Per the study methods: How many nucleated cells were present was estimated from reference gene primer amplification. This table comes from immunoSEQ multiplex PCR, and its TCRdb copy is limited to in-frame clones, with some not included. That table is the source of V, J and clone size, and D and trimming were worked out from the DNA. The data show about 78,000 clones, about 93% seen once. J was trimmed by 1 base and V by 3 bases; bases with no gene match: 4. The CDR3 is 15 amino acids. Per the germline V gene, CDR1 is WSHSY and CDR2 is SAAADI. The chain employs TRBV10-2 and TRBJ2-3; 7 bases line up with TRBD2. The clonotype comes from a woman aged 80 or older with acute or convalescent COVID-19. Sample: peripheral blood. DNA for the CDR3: TGCGCCAGCAGTGATAAAACTAGCGGCACAGATACGCAGTATTTT. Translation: CASSDKTSGTDTQYF.